The T cell receptor beta chain under discussion was sequenced for a study of blood T cells in healthy people across ages. The trim removed 1 base at V and 6 bases at J, leaving 5 bases unmatched. The CDR3 is 14 residues long. Isolating PBMCs gave at least 6.5 million of these cells per sample. For the second PCR, which ran for roughly 6 to 12 cycles, a sample-barcoded 5' primer and a J-beta primer mix were used. TCRdb processed the 5' RACE reads anew with MiXCR; each CDR3 protein has one entry. The sample includes around 670,000 distinct CDR3 sequences, roughly 30% of them seen just once. This clonotype has ten or more counts. The antigen is undetermined. Regarding the study as a whole: Fewer expanded clones and more diversity marked long-lived versus aged donors.

Sequencing was carried out using blood. This clonotype originated in a woman aged 80 or over in good health. J is TRBJ1-2 and V is TRBV12-3 or TRBV12-4; 7 nucleotides match TRBD1. The CDR3 nucleotides read TGTGCCAGCAGTTTAGGCAGGGGGATTGATGGCTACACCTTC. Translating it yields CASSLGRGIDGYTF.